The T cell receptor beta chain under discussion was sequenced for a study of blood T cell repertoires in COVID-19 (TCRdb year 2020). About the study as a whole: Samples covering the acute and convalescent phases of COVID-19 were provided by collaborators in the United States, Italy and Spain. The material from the prospective study consisted of cDNA or gDNA derived from T cells, B-cell-depleted T cells, or PBMCs. Deeply sampled blood TCRbeta repertoires from subjects exposed to, actively infected with, or recovered from COVID-19 were included in the dataset. The repertoires were made available in a free public database intended to serve as a resource for research on the immune response to SARS-CoV-2. The samples were drawn from the first 160 participants of the ongoing ImmuneRACE study and from about 1,200 subjects provided by 6 global collaborators. Nearly every sample came with metadata listing a de-identified subject ID, COVID-19 status, age in years and sex. Where available, HLA class I and class II types were taken from metadata supplied by the sample provider and were not determined by assay-based typing. What the authors observed across the whole study: How much clinical and demographic metadata was included differed by source and by participant, and the metadata was provided uncurated.

On this clone itself: What antigen it recognizes has not been identified. Within one base of it there is no much larger clone, and no base qualities were kept.

The collaborating institutions used their own protocols to collect whole blood in K2EDTA tubes. For TCRbeta analysis, collaborators shipped samples as frozen whole blood, isolated PBMCs, or DNA extracted from either of those sample types. From the cysteine up to the phenylalanine, the CDR3 has a length of 18 residues. The read is trimmed to its CDR3 DNA, 54 bases read in frame from base 1. Trimmed from V: 2 bases; trimmed from J: 1 base; junction bases lacking a gene match: 6. Sequences MDHEN (CDR1) and SYDVKM (CDR2) are obtained from the germline V gene. TCRbeta CDR3 regions were amplified from genomic DNA using the immunoSEQ Assay, a bias-controlled multiplex PCR. Under the source paper's analysis protocol: The number of nucleated cells in each sample was estimated by amplification of reference gene primers within the assay. To quantify the absolute abundance of each unique TCRbeta CDR3 rearrangement, sequence reads were collapsed and filtered. For each sample, productive Simpson clonality was calculated as the square root of Simpson's diversity index over productive rearrangements. What TCRdb holds here is the immuneACCESS table cut down to in-frame rearrangements. Part of the clones is not present; checked against another copy, under half of the missing clones reflect an unresolved V gene, and the others are unexplained. The V and J calls and clone size were taken over from that table, and D and trimming were inferred from the DNA. Counted in this sample were 150,000 to 200,000 clones; about 80% of them appeared once. Just over 8.5% of the sample goes to the ten largest clones.

Sequencing was performed on peripheral blood. The clonotype was recovered from a woman between 50 and 59 years old with active or convalescent COVID-19. Recombination connected TRBV28 to TRBJ1-5; TRBD1 aligns with 12 central bases. Here the CDR3 is given as CASSLPGQGAGSNQPQHF. The DNA sequence is TGTGCCAGCAGTTTACCGGGACAGGGGGCGGGAAGCAATCAGCCCCAGCATTTT.